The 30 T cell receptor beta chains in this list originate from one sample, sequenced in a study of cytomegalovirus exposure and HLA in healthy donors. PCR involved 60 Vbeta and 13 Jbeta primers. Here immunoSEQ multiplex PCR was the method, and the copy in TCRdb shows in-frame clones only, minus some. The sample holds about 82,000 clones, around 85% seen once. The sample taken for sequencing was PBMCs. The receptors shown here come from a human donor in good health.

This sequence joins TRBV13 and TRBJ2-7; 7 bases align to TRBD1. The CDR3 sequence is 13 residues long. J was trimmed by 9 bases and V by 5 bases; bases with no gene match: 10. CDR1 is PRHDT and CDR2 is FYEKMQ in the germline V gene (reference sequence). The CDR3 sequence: CASSAPGQRGQYF. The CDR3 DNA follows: TGTGCCAGCAGCGCCCCGGGACAGAGGGGGCAGTACTTC.

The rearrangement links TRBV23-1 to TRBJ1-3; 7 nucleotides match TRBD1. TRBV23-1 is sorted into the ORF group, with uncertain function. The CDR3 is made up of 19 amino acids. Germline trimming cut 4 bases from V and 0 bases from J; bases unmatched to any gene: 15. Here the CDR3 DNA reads TGCGCCAGCAGTCCCGGACAGGACGACTCTTATTACTCTGGAAACACCATATATTTT. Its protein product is CASSPGQDDSYYSGNTIYF.

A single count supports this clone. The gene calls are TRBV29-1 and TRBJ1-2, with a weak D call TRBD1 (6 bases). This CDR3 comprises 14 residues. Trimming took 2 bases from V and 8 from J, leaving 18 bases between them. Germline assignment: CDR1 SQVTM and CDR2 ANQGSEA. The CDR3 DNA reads TGCAGCGTTGAACAGGGGTGGGGGGGTATCGGCTACACCTTC. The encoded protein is CSVEQGWGGIGYTF.

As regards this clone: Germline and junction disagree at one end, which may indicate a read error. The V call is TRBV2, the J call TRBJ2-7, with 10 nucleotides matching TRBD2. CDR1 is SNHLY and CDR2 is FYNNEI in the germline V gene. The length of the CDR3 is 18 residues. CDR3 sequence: CASSHETGVAGGTYGQYF. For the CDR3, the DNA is TGTGCCAGCAGTCACGAGACAGGGGTAGCGGGGGGCACCTACGGGCAGTACTTC.

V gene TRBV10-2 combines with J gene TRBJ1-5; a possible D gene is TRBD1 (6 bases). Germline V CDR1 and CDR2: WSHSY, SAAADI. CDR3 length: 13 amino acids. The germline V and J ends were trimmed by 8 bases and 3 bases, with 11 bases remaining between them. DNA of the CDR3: TGCGCCAGCTCGCAGGGGATCAATCAGCCCCAGCATTTT. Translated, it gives CASSQGINQPQHF.

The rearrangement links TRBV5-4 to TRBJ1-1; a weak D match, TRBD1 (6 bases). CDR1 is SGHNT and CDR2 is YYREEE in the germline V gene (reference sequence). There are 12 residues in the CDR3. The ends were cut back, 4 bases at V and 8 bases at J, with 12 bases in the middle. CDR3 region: CASSPGQREAFF. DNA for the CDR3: TGTGCCAGCAGCCCCGGACAGAGGGAAGCTTTCTTT.

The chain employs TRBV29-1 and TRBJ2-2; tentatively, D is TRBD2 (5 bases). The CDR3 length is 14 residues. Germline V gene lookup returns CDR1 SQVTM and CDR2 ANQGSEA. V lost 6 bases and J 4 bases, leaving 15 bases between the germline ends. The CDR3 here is CSVPTGAGTGELFF. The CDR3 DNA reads TGCAGCGTACCGACGGGCGCGGGCACCGGGGAGCTGTTTTTT.

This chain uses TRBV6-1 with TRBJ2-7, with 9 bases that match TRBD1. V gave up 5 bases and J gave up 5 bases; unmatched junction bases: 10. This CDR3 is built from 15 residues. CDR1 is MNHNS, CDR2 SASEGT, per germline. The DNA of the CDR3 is TGTGCCAGCAGTCCAAACAGGGGGCGCTTGAACGAGCAGTACTTC. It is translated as CASSPNRGRLNEQYF.

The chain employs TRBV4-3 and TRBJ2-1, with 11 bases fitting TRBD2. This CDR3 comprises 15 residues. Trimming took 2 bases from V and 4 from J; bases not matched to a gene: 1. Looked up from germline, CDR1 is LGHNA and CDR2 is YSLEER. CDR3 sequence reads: CASSQTSGSYNEQFF. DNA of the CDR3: TGCGCCAGCAGCCAAACTAGCGGGAGTTACAATGAGCAGTTCTTC.

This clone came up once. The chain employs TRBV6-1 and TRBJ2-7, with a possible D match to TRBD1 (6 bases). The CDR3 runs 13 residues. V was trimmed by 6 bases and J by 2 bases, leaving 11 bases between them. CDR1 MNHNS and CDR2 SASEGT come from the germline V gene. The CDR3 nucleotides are TGTGCCAGCAGCAGGAACAGGGCCTACGAGCAGTACTTC. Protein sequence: CASSRNRAYEQYF.

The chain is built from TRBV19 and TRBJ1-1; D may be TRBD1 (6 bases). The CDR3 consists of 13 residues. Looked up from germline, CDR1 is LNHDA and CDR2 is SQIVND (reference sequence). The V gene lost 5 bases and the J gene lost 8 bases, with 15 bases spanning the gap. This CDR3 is CASSPQGKREAFF. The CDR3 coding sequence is TGTGCCAGTAGTCCCCAGGGGAAACGGGAAGCTTTCTTT.

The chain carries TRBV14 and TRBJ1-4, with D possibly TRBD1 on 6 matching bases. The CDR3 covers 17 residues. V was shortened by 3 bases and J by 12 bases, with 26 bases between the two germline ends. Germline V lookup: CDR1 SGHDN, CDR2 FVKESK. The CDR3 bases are TGTGCCAGCAGCCAGTCGTCTAACAGGGTTCAGGGGAAGCAACTGTTTTTT. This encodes CASSQSSNRVQGKQLFF. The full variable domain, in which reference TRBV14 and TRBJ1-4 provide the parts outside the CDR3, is EAGVTQFPSHSVIEKGQTVTLRCDPISGHDNLYWYRRVMGKEIKFLLHFVKESKQDESGMPNNRFLAERTGGTYSTLKVQPAELEDSGVYFCASSQSSNRVQGKQLFFGSGTQLSVL.

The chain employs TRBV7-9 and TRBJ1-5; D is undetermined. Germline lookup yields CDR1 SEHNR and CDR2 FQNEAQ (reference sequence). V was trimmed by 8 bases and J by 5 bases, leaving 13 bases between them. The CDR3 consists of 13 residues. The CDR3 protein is CASQTLEDQPQHF. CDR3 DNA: TGTGCCAGCCAAACCCTGGAGGATCAGCCCCAGCATTTT.

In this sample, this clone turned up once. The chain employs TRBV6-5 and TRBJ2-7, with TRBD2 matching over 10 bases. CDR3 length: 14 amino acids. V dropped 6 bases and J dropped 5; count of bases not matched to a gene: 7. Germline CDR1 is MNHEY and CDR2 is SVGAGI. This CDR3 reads CASRGTSVFDEQYF. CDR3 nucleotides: TGTGCCAGCAGAGGGACTAGCGTGTTCGACGAGCAGTACTTC.

DNA for the CDR3: TGCGCCAGCAGCCCCGGGACAGCGGGCACTGAAGCTTTCTTT. It is translated as CASSPGTAGTEAFF. This rearrangement joins TRBV5-1 to TRBJ1-1, with 7 bases aligning to TRBD1. The CDR3 covers 14 residues. J was trimmed by 4 bases and V by 4 bases; bases with no gene match: 7. CDR1 and CDR2 (germline): SGHRS, YFSETQ.

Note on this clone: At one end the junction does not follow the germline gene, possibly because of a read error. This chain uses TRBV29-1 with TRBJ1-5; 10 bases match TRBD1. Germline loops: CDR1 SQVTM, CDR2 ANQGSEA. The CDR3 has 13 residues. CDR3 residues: CSVPGTGDQPQNF. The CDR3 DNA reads TGCAGCGTTCCCGGGACAGGGGATCAGCCCCAGAATTTT.

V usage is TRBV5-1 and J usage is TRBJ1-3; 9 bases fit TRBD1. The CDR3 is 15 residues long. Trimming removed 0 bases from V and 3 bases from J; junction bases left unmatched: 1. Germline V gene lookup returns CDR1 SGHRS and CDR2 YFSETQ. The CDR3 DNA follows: TGCGCCAGCAGCTTGGACAGGGGGCTTGGAAACACCATATATTTT. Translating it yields CASSLDRGLGNTIYF.

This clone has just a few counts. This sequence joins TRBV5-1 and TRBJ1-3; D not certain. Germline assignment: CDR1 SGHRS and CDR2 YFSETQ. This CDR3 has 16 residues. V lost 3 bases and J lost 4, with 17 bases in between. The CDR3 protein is CASSSGRASEGNTIYF. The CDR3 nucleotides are TGCGCCAGCAGCTCCGGACGGGCTAGCGAAGGAAACACCATATATTTT.

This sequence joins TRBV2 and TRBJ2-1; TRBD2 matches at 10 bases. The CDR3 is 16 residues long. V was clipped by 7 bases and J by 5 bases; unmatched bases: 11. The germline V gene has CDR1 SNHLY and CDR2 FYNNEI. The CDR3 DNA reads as TGTGCCAGCAAATTCACCGGGACTAGCGTAAACAATGAGCAGTTCTTC. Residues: CASKFTGTSVNNEQFF.

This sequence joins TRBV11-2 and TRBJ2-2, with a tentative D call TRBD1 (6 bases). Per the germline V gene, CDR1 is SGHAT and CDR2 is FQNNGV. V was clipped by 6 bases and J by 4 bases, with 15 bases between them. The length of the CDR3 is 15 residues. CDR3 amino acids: CASRKNRGSTGELFF. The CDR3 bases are TGTGCCAGCAGGAAAAATAGGGGGTCCACCGGGGAGCTGTTTTTT.

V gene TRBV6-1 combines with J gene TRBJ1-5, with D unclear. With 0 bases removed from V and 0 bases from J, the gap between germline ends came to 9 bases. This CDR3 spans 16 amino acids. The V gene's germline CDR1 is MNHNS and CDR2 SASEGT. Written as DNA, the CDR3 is TGTGCCAGCAGTGAAGCGCCAGGATATAGCAATCAGCCCCAGCATTTT. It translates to CASSEAPGYSNQPQHF.

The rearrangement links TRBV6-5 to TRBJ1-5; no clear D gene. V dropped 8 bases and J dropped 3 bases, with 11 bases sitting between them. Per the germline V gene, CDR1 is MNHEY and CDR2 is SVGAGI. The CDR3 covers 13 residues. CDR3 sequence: CASAPDPNQPQHF. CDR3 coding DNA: TGTGCCAGCGCCCCAGATCCCAATCAGCCCCAGCATTTT.

In DNA, the CDR3 is TGTGCCAGCAGTTACTCGATCGTAGGGAGCACTGAAGCTTTCTTT. This translates into CASSYSIVGSTEAFF. V is TRBV6-5 and J is TRBJ1-1; D not resolved. This CDR3 has 15 amino acids. Germline CDR1 reads MNHEY; CDR2 reads SVGAGI. Deletions cut 0 bases from V and 4 bases from J, with 12 bases between.

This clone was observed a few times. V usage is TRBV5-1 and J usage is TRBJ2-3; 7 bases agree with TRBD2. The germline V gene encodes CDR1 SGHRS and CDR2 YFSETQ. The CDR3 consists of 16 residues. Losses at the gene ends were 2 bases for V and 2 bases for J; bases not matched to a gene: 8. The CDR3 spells CASSLDGRGITDTQYF. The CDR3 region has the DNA TGCGCCAGCAGCTTAGACGGGCGGGGGATCACAGATACGCAGTATTTT.

In nucleotides, the CDR3 is TGCGCCAGCAGCCTGACCGGGACAGGGAGCAATCAGCCCCAGCATTTT. Protein sequence: CASSLTGTGSNQPQHF. The rearrangement joins TRBV5-1 to TRBJ1-5, with TRBD1 identical over 9 bases. Looked up from germline, CDR1 is SGHRS and CDR2 is YFSETQ. Trimming removed 4 bases from V and 1 base from J; junction bases left unmatched: 6. The CDR3 sequence is 16 residues long.

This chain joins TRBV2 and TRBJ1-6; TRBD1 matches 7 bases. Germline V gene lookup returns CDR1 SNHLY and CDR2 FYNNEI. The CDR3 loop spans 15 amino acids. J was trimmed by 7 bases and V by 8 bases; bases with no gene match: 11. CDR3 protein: CASDPQGNRNSPLHF. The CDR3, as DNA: TGTGCCAGCGACCCACAGGGGAATAGGAATTCACCCCTCCACTTT.

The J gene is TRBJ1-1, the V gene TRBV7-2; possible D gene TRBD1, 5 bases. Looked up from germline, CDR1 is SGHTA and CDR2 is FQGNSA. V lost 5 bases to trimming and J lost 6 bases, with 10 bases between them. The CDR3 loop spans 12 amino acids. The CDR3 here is CASSRSRAEAFF. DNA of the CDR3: TGTGCCAGCAGCCGCTCCAGGGCTGAAGCTTTCTTT.

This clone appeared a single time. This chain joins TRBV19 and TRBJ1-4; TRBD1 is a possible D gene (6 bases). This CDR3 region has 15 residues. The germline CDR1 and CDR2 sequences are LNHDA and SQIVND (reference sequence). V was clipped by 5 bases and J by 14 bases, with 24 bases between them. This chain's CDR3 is CASSLRDPRGGQLFF. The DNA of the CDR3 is TGTGCCAGTAGTCTGAGGGACCCTCGCGGCGGACAGCTGTTTTTT.

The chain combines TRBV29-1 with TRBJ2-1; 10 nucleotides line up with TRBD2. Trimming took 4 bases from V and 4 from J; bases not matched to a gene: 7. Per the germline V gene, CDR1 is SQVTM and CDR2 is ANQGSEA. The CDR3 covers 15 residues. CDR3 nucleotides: TGCAGCGTTGTGCTAGCGGGGGCCCCATACAATGAGCAGTTCTTC. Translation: CSVVLAGAPYNEQFF.

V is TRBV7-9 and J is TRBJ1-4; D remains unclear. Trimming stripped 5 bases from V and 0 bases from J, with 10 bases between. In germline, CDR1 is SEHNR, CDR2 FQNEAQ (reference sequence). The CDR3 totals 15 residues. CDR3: CASSIRGATNEKLFF. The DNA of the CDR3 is TGTGCCAGCAGCATACGGGGTGCAACTAATGAAAAACTGTTTTTT.